Listed below are T cell receptor beta chains from one sample, sequenced in a study of cytomegalovirus exposure and HLA in healthy donors. Assay: immunoSEQ multiplex PCR; the TCRdb copy retains only in-frame clones and omits some. The sample includes about 35,000 clones, about 80% of them seen just once. Sequenced input: PBMCs. The receptor source for this set is a male donor in good health and CMV-seronegative. Both conserved end residues are part of each CDR3. The order of the fields is V gene, CDR3 length, J gene, clone size, D gene, CDR3 DNA, CDR3 protein. D genes are given only for firm matches. A clone size is listed for some rows: how often the clone was seen (once, few, many), or a class if it is expanded.

TRBV6-1,15,TRBJ2-7,.,TRBD1,TGTGCCAGCAGTGAGCGGACAGGGGAGGGCTACGAGCAGTACTTC,CASSERTGEGYEQYF
TRBV9,14,TRBJ2-3,.,TRBD1,TGTGCCAGCAGAGACGACAGGGGTGGAGATACGCAGTATTTT,CASRDDRGGDTQYF
TRBV30,12,TRBJ1-2,.,.,TGTGCCTGGAGTGGGGGGGGCGTTGGCTACACCTTC,CAWSGGGVGYTF
TRBV30,15,TRBJ2-5,.,.,TGTGCCTGGAGTGTACCCGGGAGTCCCCTAGAGACCCAGTACTTC,CAWSVPGSPLETQYF
TRBV19,14,TRBJ1-1,.,.,TGTGCCAGTAGTCCGCAGGGTGTGGAGACTGAAGCTTTCTTT,CASSPQGVETEAFF
TRBV7-9,17,TRBJ1-3,.,TRBD1,TGTGCCAGCAGCCACACAGGGGCTCCCCGCTCTGGAAACACCATATATTTT,CASSHTGAPRSGNTIYF
TRBV5-4,16,TRBJ2-5,.,TRBD2,TGTGCCAGCAGCTTGTGGGGTGGCGGGGGGGCAGAGACCCAGTACTTC,CASSLWGGGGAETQYF
TRBV5-6,15,TRBJ1-2,.,.,TGTGCCAGCAGCCCTGGTGGGGCGGCTGGGGATGGCTACACCTTC,CASSPGGAAGDGYTF
TRBV28,14,TRBJ1-4,.,TRBD1,TGTGCCAGCAGACCAGGGGGCCGGGGCGAAAAACTGTTTTTT,CASRPGGRGEKLFF
TRBV27,11,TRBJ2-3,.,TRBD2,TGTGCCAGCACTCTAGCGGGACGGGTGTATTTT,CASTLAGRVYF
TRBV6-1,14,TRBJ2-5,.,.,TGTGCCAGCAGGGGCGGGACAGAAAAGGAGACCCAGTACTTC,CASRGGTEKETQYF
TRBV27,13,TRBJ2-3,.,TRBD1,TGTGCCAGCACCCAGACAGGGGCAGATACGCAGTATTTT,CASTQTGADTQYF
TRBV6-1,14,TRBJ2-1,once,.,TGTGCCAGCAGTGAACGGGAAGGGAACGGTGAGCAGTTCTTC,CASSEREGNGEQFF
TRBV28,15,TRBJ2-5,.,TRBD1,TGTGCCAGCTCTCCCTTACAGGGGGCAAAAGAGACCCAGTACTTC,CASSPLQGAKETQYF
TRBV27,18,TRBJ1-2,.,.,TGTGCCAGCAGTTTATCGGGGGCGGAAACAGGAAGCCTCTATGGCTACACCTTC,CASSLSGAETGSLYGYTF
TRBV6-5,14,TRBJ1-4,.,.,TGTGCCAGCTCGAAGGGAGAGGGTTATGAAAAACTGTTTTTT,CASSKGEGYEKLFF
TRBV4-3,17,TRBJ2-2,.,TRBD2,TGCGCCAGCAGCCAAGACGTTGCGGGAGAAGGGGCCGGGGAGCTGTTTTTT,CASSQDVAGEGAGELFF
TRBV5-1,14,TRBJ1-6,.,.,TGCGCCAGCAGCTTCGGCAGGGTGAATTCACCCCTCCACTTT,CASSFGRVNSPLHF
TRBV7-3,16,TRBJ2-3,.,TRBD2,TGTGCCAGCAGCTTAACCGGCGGGAGTGGGACAGATACGCAGTATTTT,CASSLTGGSGTDTQYF
TRBV4-3,17,TRBJ2-3,few,.,TGCGCCAGCAGCCAAGATCGAAGGGGGATGAGCACAGATACGCAGTATTTT,CASSQDRRGMSTDTQYF
TRBV2,15,TRBJ1-1,.,.,TGTGCCAGCAAGGCCCCGAGCGACGGAACTCCTGAAGCTTTCTTT,CASKAPSDGTPEAFF
TRBV4-1,15,TRBJ1-5,once,.,TGCGCCAGCAGCCCTAGGCCCTATAGCAATCAGCCCCAGCATTTT,CASSPRPYSNQPQHF
TRBV2,16,TRBJ2-3,.,TRBD2,TGTGCCAGCAGCAGGGCCCTAGCGGGGGGATCAGATACGCAGTATTTT,CASSRALAGGSDTQYF
TRBV5-6,15,TRBJ2-7,few,TRBD2,TGTGCCAGCAGCTTAGGCGGGAGGGCGGACTACGAGCAGTACTTC,CASSLGGRADYEQYF
TRBV2,16,TRBJ2-1,.,TRBD2,TGTGCCAGCAGTGAAGGGGGACTAGCCCCTGTCCATGAGCAGTTCTTC,CASSEGGLAPVHEQFF
TRBV15,15,TRBJ1-5,.,.,TGTGCCACCAGCAAAGGTCGGAGCGGGAGGCAGCCCCAGCATTTT,CATSKGRSGRQPQHF
TRBV2,18,TRBJ2-2,.,TRBD2,TGTGCCAGCACTATAACTAGCGGGGGCTTCACAGGGACCGGGGAGCTGTTTTTT,CASTITSGGFTGTGELFF
TRBV9,14,TRBJ1-3,.,.,TGTGCCAGCAGCGTACGGGACACTGGAAACACCATATATTTT,CASSVRDTGNTIYF
TRBV25-1,14,TRBJ1-1,.,.,TGTGCCAGCAGTGAATCCGCCCTCGGGACTGAAGCTTTCTTT,CASSESALGTEAFF
TRBV6-5,13,TRBJ1-5,.,.,TGTGCCAGCAGCCAACAGGGAAATCAGCCCCAGCATTTT,CASSQQGNQPQHF
TRBV30,13,TRBJ1-2,once,TRBD1,TGTGCCTGGAACAACAGGGGTAACTATGGCTACACCTTC,CAWNNRGNYGYTF
TRBV4-1,16,TRBJ2-5,.,.,TGCGCCAGCAGCCGCCTCCTTGGAAGCGGCCAAGAGACCCAGTACTTC,CASSRLLGSGQETQYF
TRBV25-1,12,TRBJ2-1,.,.,TGTGCCAGCACGAGTAGATACAATGAGCAGTTCTTC,CASTSRYNEQFF
TRBV6-6,13,TRBJ1-6,.,.,TGTGCCAGCAGCCAGGGTAACGATTCACCCCTCCACTTT,CASSQGNDSPLHF
TRBV9,13,TRBJ1-4,.,.,TGTGCCAGCAGCGTAGGGCAGGGGGAAAAACTGTTTTTT,CASSVGQGEKLFF
TRBV7-3,14,TRBJ1-6,once,TRBD1,TGTGCCAGCAGCTCCAGGGGGCTCAATTCACCCCTCCACTTT,CASSSRGLNSPLHF
TRBV6-6,16,TRBJ1-6,few,.,TGTGCCAGCAGTCTGACAGGTAGCTCCTATAATTCACCCCTCCACTTT,CASSLTGSSYNSPLHF
TRBV30,11,TRBJ1-4,.,.,TGTGCCTGCGGGGGTAATGAAAAACTGTTTTTT,CACGGNEKLFF
TRBV5-6,14,TRBJ1-1,.,.,TGTGCCAGCAGCTTGCGGGAAAGGATATCTGAAGCTTTCTTT,CASSLRERISEAFF
TRBV4-2,15,TRBJ2-2,.,.,TGTGCCAGCAGCCAAGGGGGCAGGGGCCCCGGGGAGCTGTTTTTT,CASSQGGRGPGELFF
TRBV11-2,16,TRBJ1-3,.,.,TGTGCCAGCAGCGAAGGACAGTCGGGGTCGGGAAACACCATATATTTT,CASSEGQSGSGNTIYF
TRBV30,12,TRBJ1-2,few,.,TGTGCCTGGAACCCGGGACTCTATGGCTACACCTTC,CAWNPGLYGYTF
TRBV6-4,14,TRBJ2-2,.,.,TGTGCCAGCACTCCCGGGACTGGGACCGGGGAGCTGTTTTTT,CASTPGTGTGELFF
TRBV30,11,TRBJ1-1,.,.,TGTGCCTGGACGGTGAACACTGAAGCTTTCTTT,CAWTVNTEAFF
TRBV10-3,16,TRBJ1-2,.,.,TGTGCCATCAGTGAGTCGGTTGGCAGGGGAGACTATGGCTACACCTTC,CAISESVGRGDYGYTF
TRBV28,15,TRBJ2-2,.,TRBD1,TGTGCCAGCAGTTCACAGGGGGCCAACACCGGGGAGCTGTTTTTT,CASSSQGANTGELFF
TRBV6-5,14,TRBJ2-7,.,TRBD2,TGTGCCAGCACCCGGGGGGGAAGCTCCTACGAGCAGTACTTC,CASTRGGSSYEQYF
TRBV28,13,TRBJ2-7,.,.,TGTGCCAGCAGTCCTGCGGACAGTAACGAGCAGTACTTC,CASSPADSNEQYF
TRBV9,15,TRBJ1-2,.,.,TGTGCCAGCAGCGTAGAATTGTGGACTGAGGACGGCTACACCTTC,CASSVELWTEDGYTF
TRBV27,16,TRBJ2-7,.,.,TGTGCCAGCAGTTTCTCTCAGGGAACCAGCTCCTACGAGCAGTACTTC,CASSFSQGTSSYEQYF
TRBV25-1,14,TRBJ1-2,.,.,TGTGCCAGCAGGATGGAAGCAGGGCTAGGTGGCTACACCTTC,CASRMEAGLGGYTF
TRBV27,14,TRBJ2-7,.,.,TGTGCCAGCAGTTTATTTGTTTCGGGCTACGAGCAGTACTTC,CASSLFVSGYEQYF
TRBV2,15,TRBJ2-3,.,TRBD1,TGTGCCAGCAGCTACACTACAGGGGGCGAGGGTACGCAGTATTTT,CASSYTTGGEGTQYF
TRBV28,15,TRBJ2-7,few,TRBD1,TGTGCCAGCAGTTTACTACAGGGGGCCCCCTACGAGCAGTACTTC,CASSLLQGAPYEQYF
TRBV6-5,15,TRBJ1-6,.,.,TGTGCCAGCAGTAATCGGGACACGGCGGTCTCACCCCTCCACTTT,CASSNRDTAVSPLHF
TRBV29-1,13,TRBJ2-4,.,.,TGCAGCGTTGAAGTGGCCAGCAAAAACATTCAGTACTTC,CSVEVASKNIQYF
TRBV9,14,TRBJ1-2,.,.,TGTGCCAGCAGCGTAGGGGGAGGGGGCTATGGCTACACCTTC,CASSVGGGGYGYTF
TRBV9,16,TRBJ2-3,.,.,TGTGCCAGCAGCCGGGGGCGGGAGCGGGGCACAGATACGCAGTATTTT,CASSRGRERGTDTQYF
TRBV7-9,12,TRBJ1-2,.,TRBD1,TGTGCCAGCAGCTTGGACAGGCCCGGCTACACCTTC,CASSLDRPGYTF